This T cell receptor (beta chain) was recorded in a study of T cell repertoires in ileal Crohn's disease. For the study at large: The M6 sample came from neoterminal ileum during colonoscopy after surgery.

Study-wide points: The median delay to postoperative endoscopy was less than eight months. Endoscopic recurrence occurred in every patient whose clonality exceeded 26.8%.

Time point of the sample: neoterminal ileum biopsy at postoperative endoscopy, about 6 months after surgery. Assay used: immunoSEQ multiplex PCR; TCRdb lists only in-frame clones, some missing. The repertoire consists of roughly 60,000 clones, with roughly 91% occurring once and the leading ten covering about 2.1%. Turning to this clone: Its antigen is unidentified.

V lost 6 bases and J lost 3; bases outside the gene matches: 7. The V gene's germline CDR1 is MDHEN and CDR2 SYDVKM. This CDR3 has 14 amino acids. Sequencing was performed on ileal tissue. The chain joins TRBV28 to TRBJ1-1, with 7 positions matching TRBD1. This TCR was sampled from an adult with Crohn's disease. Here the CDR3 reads CASRPLQGDTEAFF. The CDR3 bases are TGTGCCAGCAGGCCCCTTCAGGGGGACACTGAAGCTTTCTTT. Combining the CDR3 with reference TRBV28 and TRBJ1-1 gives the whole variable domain DVKVTQSSRYLVKRTGEKVFLECVQDMDHENMFWYRQDPGLGLRLIYFSYDVKMKEKGDIPEGYSVSREKKERFSLILESASTNQTSMYLCASRPLQGDTEAFFGQGTRLTVV.